This T cell receptor (beta chain) was identified in a study of a mutant IDH1 vaccine in newly diagnosed glioma. Study context: Vaccinations, eight in total, occurred in weeks 1, 3, 5, 7, 11, 15, 19, 23. Of the patients given treatment, 62.5% were male and around 38% were female, and a mean age of around 38 years was recorded. Antecedent treatment encompassed radiotherapy, temozolomide, or their combination; the majority received both. General study results and limits: Across multiple MHC alleles, 90% to 95% of patients had vaccine-induced responses.

On this clone: Antigen specificity is unknown.

The V end lost 1 base, the J end lost 4 bases, and 8 bases lay between the germline ends. This CDR3 region has 14 residues. CDR1 and CDR2 from the germline V gene are SGHVS and FNYEAQ. Clones were sequenced by immunoSEQ multiplex PCR, and TCRdb holds only the in-frame ones, with some missing. The table lists tens of thousands of clones, 75% to 85% of them singletons. The time point here: week 11, during vaccination. Vaccination used 300 ug of mutant IDH1 20-mer peptide per dose, with topical imiquimod. The source material was PBMCs, sampled from a glioma patient whose treatment included an IDH1 peptide vaccine. This receptor was taken from a man aged 45-60 years with glioma. The chain employs TRBV7-6 and TRBJ1-5, with D perhaps TRBD1 (5 bases). The CDR3 region is CASSLGPGNQPQHF. As DNA, the CDR3 is TGTGCCAGCAGCTTAGGCCCAGGGAATCAGCCCCAGCATTTT.